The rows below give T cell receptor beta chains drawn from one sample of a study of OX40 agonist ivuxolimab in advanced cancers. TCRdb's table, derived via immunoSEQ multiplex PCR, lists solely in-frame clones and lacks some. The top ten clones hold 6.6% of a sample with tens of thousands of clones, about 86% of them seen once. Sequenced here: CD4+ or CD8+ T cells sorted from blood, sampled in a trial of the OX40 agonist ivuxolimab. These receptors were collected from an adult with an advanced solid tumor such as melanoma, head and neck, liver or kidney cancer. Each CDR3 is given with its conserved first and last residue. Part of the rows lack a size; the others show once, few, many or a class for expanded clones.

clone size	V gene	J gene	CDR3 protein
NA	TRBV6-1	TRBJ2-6	CASSPRNSGANVLTF
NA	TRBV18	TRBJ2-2	CASSPDTGELFF
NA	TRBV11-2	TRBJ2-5	CASSWGLAGVQETQYF
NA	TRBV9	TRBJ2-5	CASSARPGLANQETQYF
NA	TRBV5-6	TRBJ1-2	CASRVSALTPYGYTF
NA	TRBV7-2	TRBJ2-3	CASSLGWVGQRDTQYF
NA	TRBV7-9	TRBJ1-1	CASSSRDFNTEAFF
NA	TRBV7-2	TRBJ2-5	CASSLVTDRVDQYF
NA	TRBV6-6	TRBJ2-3	CASSYARGGTDTQYF
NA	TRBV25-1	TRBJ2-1	CASRGGSYNEQFF
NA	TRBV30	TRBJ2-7	CASGRSGATLYEQYF
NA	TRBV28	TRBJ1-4	CATTTSGELEKLFF
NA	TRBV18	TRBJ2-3	CASSPLQGKGTDTQYF
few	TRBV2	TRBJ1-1	CASSDPTGGRNTEAFF
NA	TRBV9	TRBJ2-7	CASSEEGSGSWGEQYF
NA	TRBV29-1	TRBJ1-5	CSVSNSNQPQHF
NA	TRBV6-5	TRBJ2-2	CASTGPSQELFF
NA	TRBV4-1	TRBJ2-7	CASSQDLVWSGLVYEQYF
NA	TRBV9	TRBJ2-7	CASSVDRAGLGGEQYF
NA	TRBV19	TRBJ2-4	CASSTGEGWLKNIQYF
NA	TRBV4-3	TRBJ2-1	CASSRNFVEFF
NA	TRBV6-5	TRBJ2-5	CASSYPYGGGETQYF